Each of the 23 T cell receptor beta chains below was sequenced from the same sample in a study of shared clonotypes between healthy human individuals. Some clones are missing from TCRdb's copy, which holds only in-frame ones; the method was immunoSEQ multiplex PCR. The sample contains roughly 660,000 clones, 80% to 95% of which appear only once. The sequenced material came from memory CD8+ T cells from PBMCs. Stated subset: CD45RO+ cells pooled with CCR7-negative TemRA cells. The receptors were sampled from a man aged 18 to 35 in good health. Some clones in this sample may be carry-over from other donors' samples.

The chain links TRBV7-9 to TRBJ2-3; TRBD2 is a possible D gene (6 bases). Germline CDR1 reads SEHNR; CDR2 reads FQNEAQ (reference sequence). Trimming took 2 bases from V and 4 from J, leaving 13 bases between them. CDR3 size: 15 residues. In DNA form, the CDR3 reads TGTGCCAGCAGCTTATACGGGAGTCCCTCAGATACGCAGTATTTT. It translates to CASSLYGSPSDTQYF.

This clone was detected once. The chain has TRBV30 and TRBJ1-2; no definite D call. Trimming shortened V by 3 bases and J by 1 base, and 12 bases separated the two germline ends. Germline lookup yields CDR1 GTSNPN and CDR2 SVGIG (reference sequence). The CDR3 is made up of 14 amino acids. CDR3 nucleotides: TGTGCCTGGAGCTACGCTACGGTTAACTATGGCTACACCTTC. This translates into CAWSYATVNYGYTF.

V gene TRBV5-3 combines with J gene TRBJ1-5; possible D gene TRBD1, 6 bases. TRBV5-3 is designated an ORF whose function remains uncertain. V lost 4 bases, J lost 3 bases, and 14 bases lay in between. The CDR3 totals 15 residues. CDR3 in amino acids: CARSLGQQHNQPQHF. DNA of the CDR3: TGTGCCAGAAGCCTCGGACAGCAGCACAATCAGCCCCAGCATTTT.

The chain uses TRBV27 and TRBJ2-3, with 10 bases matching TRBD1. After removal of 6 bases from V and 5 bases from J, the junction contained 8 bases not matched to a gene. The germline V gene has CDR1 MNHEY and CDR2 SMNVEV (reference sequence). The CDR3 sequence is 15 residues long. CDR3 coding DNA: TGTGCCAGCAGGAGCGCCGGGACAGGGGAAGATACGCAGTATTTT. Residues: CASRSAGTGEDTQYF.

The chain uses TRBV7-3 and TRBJ2-3; no reliable D call. The germline gives CDR1 SGHTA, CDR2 FQGTGA. The CDR3 spans 16 residues. Trimming left V 5 bases short and J 0 bases short, with 15 bases between. As DNA, the CDR3 is TGTGCCAGCAGCCCCAATGGTGGGGTTAGCACAGATACGCAGTATTTT. It encodes CASSPNGGVSTDTQYF.

The chain combines TRBV6-1 with TRBJ1-5; D is undetermined. The germline V gene encodes CDR1 MNHNS and CDR2 SASEGT. The CDR3 covers 14 residues. V lost 1 base to trimming and J lost 7 bases, with 11 bases between them. The CDR3 protein is CASSEVGRVQPQHF. The CDR3 DNA follows: TGTGCCAGCAGTGAAGTCGGTAGGGTCCAGCCCCAGCATTTT.

The chain joins TRBV19 to TRBJ2-1, with 10 bases that match TRBD2. V was clipped by 2 bases and J by 6 bases; unmatched bases: 4. The CDR3 consists of 15 residues. Germline lookup yields CDR1 LNHDA and CDR2 SQIVND (reference sequence). The CDR3 region is CASSILAGVGNEQFF. The CDR3, as DNA: TGTGCCAGTAGTATACTAGCGGGAGTGGGCAATGAGCAGTTCTTC.

The J gene is TRBJ2-1, the V gene TRBV9; TRBD2 matches at 10 bases. V shed 1 base, J shed 8 bases, and the junction held 12 bases outside the gene matches. Germline lookup yields CDR1 SGDLS and CDR2 YYNGEE. The CDR3 has 17 amino acids. CDR3 DNA sequence: TGTGCCAGCAGCGTACGTCCTTCAGCGGGAGGGATATATGAGCAGTTCTTC. It yields the protein CASSVRPSAGGIYEQFF.

The chain uses TRBV4-3 and TRBJ2-7, with a possible D match to TRBD2 (7 bases). Per the germline V gene, CDR1 is LGHNA and CDR2 is YSLEER. The CDR3 is 16 amino acids. Trimming shortened V by 0 bases and J by 2 bases, and 14 bases separated the two germline ends. The CDR3 here is CASSQEYGGRTYEQYF. CDR3 DNA sequence: TGCGCCAGCAGCCAAGAATACGGGGGGCGAACCTACGAGCAGTACTTC.

The J gene is TRBJ2-7, the V gene TRBV29-1; either TRBD1 or TRBD2 may fit D (6 bases each). The germline V and J ends were trimmed by 7 bases and 0 bases, with 16 bases remaining between them. The V gene's germline CDR1 is SQVTM and CDR2 ANQGSEA. The CDR3 is 14 residues long. CDR3 DNA: TGCAGCGCCTTGGGGGGCGGTAGCTCCTACGAGCAGTACTTC. It encodes CSALGGGSSYEQYF.

In this sample, this clone turned up a few times. This chain links TRBV15 with TRBJ2-3, with D unresolved. V was shortened by 6 bases and J by 2 bases, with 15 bases between the two germline ends. In germline, CDR1 is LNHNV, CDR2 YYDKDF (reference sequence). The CDR3 covers 15 residues. The CDR3 nucleotides read TGTGCCACCAGTAGCCCCTCTTCTGCCACAGATACGCAGTATTTT. This translates into CATSSPSSATDTQYF.

The chain combines TRBV27 with TRBJ2-1; 7 nucleotides match TRBD2. This CDR3 region has 15 residues. V shed 3 bases, J shed 6 bases, and the junction held 8 bases outside the gene matches. Germline V gene lookup returns CDR1 MNHEY and CDR2 SMNVEV (reference sequence). The CDR3 DNA reads TGTGCCAGCAGTTTTAAAGCGGGATGGGTCAATGAGCAGTTCTTC. This translates into CASSFKAGWVNEQFF.

The rearrangement joins TRBV7-9 to TRBJ2-2; tentative D call: TRBD1 (6 bases). V lost 3 bases to trimming and J lost 5 bases, with 13 bases between them. Per germline, CDR1 SEHNR and CDR2 FQNEAQ (reference sequence). The length of the CDR3 is 15 residues. The CDR3 loop is CASSLLQGLTGELFF. The CDR3 DNA reads as TGTGCCAGCAGCTTGTTACAGGGATTGACCGGGGAGCTGTTTTTT. Variable domain in full (rest from reference TRBV7-9 and TRBJ2-2): DTGVSQNPRHKITKRGQNVTFRCDPISEHNRLYWYRQTLGQGPEFLTYFQNEAQLEKSRLLSDRFSAERPKGSFSTLEIQRTEQGDSAMYLCASSLLQGLTGELFFGEGSRLTVL.

V usage is TRBV10-2 and J usage is TRBJ2-5; 13 bases align to TRBD2. The CDR3 sequence is 13 residues long. Losses at the gene ends were 4 bases for V and 9 bases for J; bases not matched to a gene: 2. Germline-derived CDR1 and CDR2 are WSHSY and SAAADI. CDR3 nucleotides: TGCGCCAGCAGTGGACTAGCGGGAGGTTCCCAGTACTTC. It is translated as CASSGLAGGSQYF.

The chain carries TRBV5-3 and TRBJ2-3; the D gene is possibly TRBD2 (5 bases). TRBV5-3 is assigned to the ORF class and has an uncertain function. The V end lost 1 base, the J end lost 5 bases, and 17 bases lay between the germline ends. CDR3 length: 16 amino acids. The CDR3 protein is CARSLMVMKGEDTQYF. Written as DNA, the CDR3 is TGTGCCAGAAGCTTGATGGTCATGAAGGGAGAAGATACGCAGTATTTT.

The chain carries TRBV28 and TRBJ2-5; 9 bases are a match to TRBD1. The CDR3 runs 16 residues. V shed 6 bases and J 4 bases; nucleotides not matched to a gene: 12. The V gene's germline CDR1 is MDHEN and CDR2 SYDVKM. The CDR3 here is CASRQDRGRSGETQYF. The CDR3 bases are TGTGCCAGCAGGCAGGACAGGGGTCGATCGGGAGAGACCCAGTACTTC. Combining the CDR3 with reference TRBV28 and TRBJ2-5 gives the whole variable domain DVKVTQSSRYLVKRTGEKVFLECVQDMDHENMFWYRQDPGLGLRLIYFSYDVKMKEKGDIPEGYSVSREKKERFSLILESASTNQTSMYLCASRQDRGRSGETQYFGPGTRLLVL.

V gene TRBV27 combines with J gene TRBJ2-1; possibly TRBD1 or TRBD2 for D (5 bases each). Trimming stripped 3 bases from V and 0 bases from J, with 18 bases between. The CDR3 is 18 amino acids. Germline V lookup: CDR1 MNHEY, CDR2 SMNVEV (reference sequence). CDR3 in amino acids: CASSFGAVHVSSYNEQFF. As DNA, the CDR3 is TGTGCCAGCAGTTTCGGGGCGGTTCATGTAAGCTCCTACAATGAGCAGTTCTTC.

This chain connects TRBV2 to TRBJ1-2; D gene uncertain. The germline V gene has CDR1 SNHLY and CDR2 FYNNEI. The V gene lost 11 bases and the J gene lost 7 bases, with 14 bases spanning the gap. The CDR3 length is 11 residues. CDR3 nucleotide sequence: TGTGCCTTTGACAAGAGGATTGGCTACACCTTC. It translates to CAFDKRIGYTF.

This chain connects TRBV19 to TRBJ1-1; 7 nucleotides agree with TRBD1. Germline CDR1 is LNHDA and CDR2 is SQIVND (reference sequence). This CDR3 contains 16 residues. After removal of 3 bases from V and 2 bases from J, the junction contained 9 bases not matched to a gene. For the CDR3, the DNA is TGTGCCAGTAGTATCCATGCCGGGACAGCTAACACTGAAGCTTTCTTT. Protein sequence: CASSIHAGTANTEAFF.

The chain carries TRBV7-3 and TRBJ2-3; no definite D call. The CDR3 spans 16 residues. Trimming took 1 base from V and 3 from J, leaving 14 bases between them. In germline, CDR1 is SGHTA, CDR2 FQGTGA. The CDR3 here is CASSLIGDYGTDTQYF. The CDR3 DNA reads TGTGCCAGCAGCTTAATAGGTGATTACGGTACAGATACGCAGTATTTT. Full variable domain (remainder filled in from reference TRBV7-3 and TRBJ2-3): GAGVSQTPSNKVTEKGKYVELRCDPISGHTALYWYRQSLGQGPEFLIYFQGTGAADDSGLPNDRFFAVRPEGSVSTLKIQRTERGDSAVYLCASSLIGDYGTDTQYFGPGTRLTVL.

The chain uses TRBV6-5 and TRBJ2-3; no firm D call. CDR1 and CDR2 from the germline V gene are MNHEY and SVGAGI. With 5 bases removed from V and 2 bases from J, the gap between germline ends came to 8 bases. The CDR3 is 13 residues long. The CDR3 spells CASSQRITDTQYF. CDR3 nucleotide sequence: TGTGCCAGCAGTCAAAGAATCACAGATACGCAGTATTTT.

The rearrangement uses TRBV27 and TRBJ1-3; TRBD1 matches 7 bases. Unmatched junction bases numbered 11, after V lost 8 bases and J lost 4 bases. The CDR3 consists of 15 residues. Germline CDR1 and CDR2: MNHEY and SMNVEV (reference sequence). The CDR3 DNA follows: TGTGCCAGCTTTATTAACAGGGGTTCGGGAAACACCATATATTTT. Translating it yields CASFINRGSGNTIYF.

V usage is TRBV27 and J usage is TRBJ2-7, with D perhaps TRBD1 (6 bases). Trimming pared 0 bases from V and 2 bases from J, leaving 8 bases between. There are 14 residues in the CDR3. In germline, CDR1 is MNHEY, CDR2 SMNVEV (reference sequence). Here the CDR3 reads CASSLSRQAYEQYF. CDR3 DNA: TGTGCCAGCAGTTTATCGAGACAGGCCTACGAGCAGTACTTC.